This T cell receptor beta chain was documented in a study of blood T cell repertoires in COVID-19. About the study: The United States, Italy and Spain provided the acute and convalescent COVID-19 samples. Sources were T cells, B-cell-depleted T cells, or PBMCs; the material itself was cDNA or gDNA.

Seattle patient enrollment occurred during active infection, with longitudinal follow-up thereafter. Original processing methods: Using reference gene primer amplification, nucleated cell counts were estimated. TCRdb's table, derived via immunoSEQ multiplex PCR, lists solely in-frame clones and lacks some. V, J and clone size are taken as reported in that table, and D and trimming were inferred from the DNA itself. The sample comprises 35,000 to 40,000 clones, roughly 85% of which are singletons, and approximately 4.5% rests with the top ten. Looked up from germline, CDR1 is SGHNT and CDR2 is YENEEA. This CDR3 is 17 amino acids long. V shed 4 bases, J shed 5 bases, and the junction held 14 bases outside the gene matches.

The sequence came from a man between 60 and 75 years old with COVID-19, enrolled during active disease. The specimen was peripheral blood. This rearrangement joins TRBV11-3 to TRBJ1-5, with 7 positions matching TRBD1. In DNA, the CDR3 is TGTGCCAGCAGCTCGACGGCAGGGGGTATAAGGGATCAGCCCCAGCATTTT. It is translated as CASSSTAGGIRDQPQHF.